The 29 T cell receptor beta chains in this list originate from one sample, sequenced in a study of T cell repertoires in cytomegalovirus infection. A single record per CDR3 protein comes from TCRdb applying MiXCR to the reads. The sample has roughly 120,000 distinct CDR3 sequences; over 9% are singletons. Their specific antigens are unknown. Sequenced input: PBMCs, sequenced either directly or after in vitro stimulation (not recorded which). These receptors all stem from a human donor in good health (CMV status not recorded). Some clones in this sample may be carry-over from other donors' samples.

This clonotype has a handful of counts. This chain uses TRBV3-1 with TRBJ1-2, with D possibly matching TRBD1 (5 bases). The CDR3 contains 15 residues. V lost 4 bases to trimming and J lost 0 bases, with 12 bases between them. Germline CDR1 reads LGHDT; CDR2 reads YNNKEL (reference sequence). The CDR3 loop reads CASSLGQRANYGYTF. CDR3 nucleotide sequence: TGTGCCAGCAGCCTTGGACAAAGAGCTAACTATGGCTACACCTTC.

This clonotype was counted a few times. The gene calls are TRBV7-9 and TRBJ1-5, with no clear D. The CDR3 extends over 12 amino acids. CDR1 and CDR2 (germline): SEHNR, FQNEAQ (reference sequence). The V end was cut by 2 bases, the J end by 7 bases, with 6 bases between. The CDR3 spells CASSLPGQPQHF. As DNA, the CDR3 is TGTGCCAGCAGCTTACCCGGACAGCCCCAGCATTTT. Variable domain in full (rest from reference TRBV7-9 and TRBJ1-5): DTGVSQNPRHKITKRGQNVTFRCDPISEHNRLYWYRQTLGQGPEFLTYFQNEAQLEKSRLLSDRFSAERPKGSFSTLEIQRTEQGDSAMYLCASSLPGQPQHFGDGTRLSIL.

The DNA for the CDR3 is TGTGCCATCAGGACCGAACAGGGGATGACTGAAGCTTTCTTT. This sequence encodes CAIRTEQGMTEAFF. The rearrangement links TRBV10-3 to TRBJ1-1, with 7 bases lining up with TRBD1. The length of the CDR3 is 14 residues. Losses at the gene ends were 6 bases for V and 5 bases for J; bases not matched to a gene: 9. Germline V gene lookup returns CDR1 ENHRY and CDR2 SYGVKD.

The V gene is TRBV18, the J gene TRBJ2-7, with 7 nucleotides matching TRBD1. The CDR3 has 17 residues. J was trimmed by 0 bases and V by 0 bases; bases with no gene match: 8. Germline loops: CDR1 KGHSH, CDR2 LQKENI. The CDR3 coding sequence is TGTGCCAGCTCACCACCGACCGGAAGACAGGGCTCCTACGAGCAGTACGTC. Amino acid sequence: CASSPPTGRQGSYEQYV.

In this sample, this clonotype turned up many times. The rearrangement joins TRBV10-3 to TRBJ1-5; D not resolved. Germline values: CDR1 ENHRY, CDR2 SYGVKD. The V gene lost 0 bases and the J gene lost 1 base, with 4 bases spanning the gap. The length of the CDR3 is 14 residues. The CDR3 DNA follows: TGTGCCATCAGTGAGTCGGGAAGCAATCAGCCCCAGCATTTT. This encodes CAISESGSNQPQHF.

This clonotype occurred many times. The V gene is TRBV10-3, the J gene TRBJ1-1, with no clear D. The CDR3 spans 14 residues. V lost 3 bases and J 0 bases, leaving 8 bases between the germline ends. Germline values: CDR1 ENHRY, CDR2 SYGVKD. CDR3 bases: TGTGCCATCAGTGAAGGCTACATGAACACTGAAGCTTTCTTT. It yields the protein CAISEGYMNTEAFF.

At least ten counts were recorded for this clonotype. This chain uses TRBV7-2 with TRBJ2-7; D unclear. V gave up 0 bases and J gave up 5 bases, with 8 bases separating them. The length of the CDR3 is 13 residues. Germline values: CDR1 SGHTA, CDR2 FQGNSA. CDR3 sequence: CASSLALLDEQYF. In nucleotides, the CDR3 is TGTGCCAGCAGCTTAGCGCTTCTGGACGAGCAGTACTTC.

This chain joins TRBV4-2 and TRBJ2-2, with D maybe TRBD1 (6 bases). The germline V gene encodes CDR1 LGHNA and CDR2 YNFKEQ. The CDR3 totals 14 residues. V was cut by 2 bases and J by 5 bases, with 9 bases left in between. CDR3: CASSQYRDTGELFF. The CDR3 region has the DNA TGTGCCAGCAGCCAATACAGGGATACCGGGGAGCTGTTTTTT.

The sample holds many counts of this clonotype. The chain has TRBV7-2 and TRBJ1-2; D unclear. V was cut by 5 bases and J by 5 bases, with 6 bases left in between. Germline CDR1 reads SGHTA; CDR2 reads FQGNSA. The CDR3 extends over 11 amino acids. This chain's CDR3 is CASSLNYGYTF. The CDR3 nucleotides read TGTGCCAGCAGCCTCAATTATGGCTACACCTTC.

Many counts were recorded for this clonotype. V and J are TRBV7-2 and TRBJ2-1; TRBD2 is a possible D gene (6 bases). CDR1 is SGHTA, CDR2 FQGNSA, per germline. This CDR3 has 15 amino acids. Trimming pared 2 bases from V and 4 bases from J, leaving 12 bases between. The CDR3 spells CASSLQSAGYNEQFF. The CDR3 nucleotides are TGTGCCAGCAGCTTACAGTCAGCGGGTTACAATGAGCAGTTCTTC.

There are many counts of this clonotype. The J gene is TRBJ2-5, the V gene TRBV19, with D uncertain. Germline V gene data show CDR1 as LNHDA and CDR2 as SQIVND (reference sequence). This CDR3 has 11 residues. V gave up 2 bases and J gave up 2 bases, with 0 bases separating them. The CDR3 sequence is CASSIQETQYF. DNA of the CDR3: TGTGCCAGTAGTATACAAGAGACCCAGTACTTC.

There are a few counts of this clonotype. The genes are TRBV25-1 and TRBJ1-2, with D possibly being TRBD1 (5 bases). This CDR3 is 14 amino acids long. Germline V gene lookup returns CDR1 MGHDK and CDR2 SYGVNS. V was pared by 2 bases and J by 5 bases, with 12 bases between. CDR3 DNA sequence: TGTGCCAGCAGTGAAGCGGTAGCAGGGTATGGCTACACCTTC. As protein: CASSEAVAGYGYTF.

V gene TRBV7-9 combines with J gene TRBJ1-1, with 9 bases aligning to TRBD1. V trimming: 5 bases; J trimming: 3 bases; junction bases outside the gene matches: 10. Germline CDR1 SEHNR, CDR2 FQNEAQ (reference sequence). The CDR3 spans 16 residues. The CDR3 region is CASSTGQGLKYTEAFF. CDR3 in DNA: TGTGCCAGCAGCACGGGACAGGGACTAAAATACACTGAAGCTTTCTTT.

This clonotype was observed a few times. The chain uses TRBV4-3 and TRBJ2-3, with D possibly being TRBD1 or TRBD2 (5 bases each). The CDR3 extends over 16 amino acids. Germline V CDR1 and CDR2: LGHNA, YSLEER. V was trimmed by 1 base and J by 2 bases, leaving 13 bases between them. The CDR3 bases are TGCGCCAGCAGCCAAGCGGTGGGACCCATCACAGATACGCAGTATTTT. Residues: CASSQAVGPITDTQYF.

The V gene is TRBV5-1, the J gene TRBJ1-3; D gene uncertain. The CDR3 has 14 residues. Germline CDR1 reads SGHRS; CDR2 reads YFSETQ. V gave up 0 bases and J gave up 0 bases, with 4 bases separating them. CDR3 sequence: CASSLAGSGNTIYF. The DNA for the CDR3 is TGCGCCAGCAGCTTGGCAGGCTCTGGAAACACCATATATTTT.

This clonotype was detected ten times or more. The chain employs TRBV6-1 and TRBJ1-1; a possible D gene is TRBD1 (6 bases). Germline assignment: CDR1 MNHNS and CDR2 SASEGT. The V end lost 2 bases, the J end lost 2 bases, and 15 bases lay between the germline ends. The CDR3 consists of 16 residues. The CDR3 DNA reads TGTGCCAGCAGTGAAAAACGGACAGCACCTAACACTGAAGCTTTCTTT. This gives the protein CASSEKRTAPNTEAFF.

In its sample, this clonotype was seen many times. The chain carries TRBV2 and TRBJ2-2; 7 bases fit TRBD2. The germline V gene encodes CDR1 SNHLY and CDR2 FYNNEI. The CDR3 has 15 residues. V was clipped by 7 bases and J by 4 bases; unmatched bases: 9. CDR3 protein: CASTARERGTGELFF. DNA for the CDR3: TGTGCCAGCACAGCGCGGGAGCGGGGCACCGGGGAGCTGTTTTTT.

The CDR3 coding sequence is TGTGCCAGCAGTTTTGGCGCAGGGCCCGGGGAGCTGTTTTTT. Its protein product is CASSFGAGPGELFF. The rearrangement joins TRBV12-3 or TRBV12-4 to TRBJ2-2; a weak D match, TRBD1 (5 bases). The CDR3 has 14 residues. Trimming stripped 3 bases from V and 6 bases from J, with 11 bases between.

The gene calls are TRBV7-2 and TRBJ1-5; maybe TRBD1 (6 bases). V was clipped by 0 bases and J by 6 bases, with 9 bases between them. Germline CDR1 is SGHTA and CDR2 is FQGNSA. This CDR3 has 14 residues. CDR3 DNA: TGTGCCAGCAGCTTAGCCGTAGGGGGTCAGCCCCAGCATTTT. Protein sequence: CASSLAVGGQPQHF.

In this sample, this clonotype turned up many times. The chain joins TRBV7-2 to TRBJ2-5; 9 positions match TRBD2. The germline CDR1 and CDR2 sequences are SGHTA and FQGNSA. J gave up 2 bases and V 0 bases, and 4 bases lay outside the gene matches. The CDR3 is 16 residues long. Here the CDR3 reads CASSLALAGAQETQYF. The CDR3 DNA reads as TGTGCCAGCAGCTTAGCCTTAGCGGGAGCACAAGAGACCCAGTACTTC.

The rearrangement links TRBV28 to TRBJ2-5; D is ambiguous. Looked up from germline, CDR1 is MDHEN and CDR2 is SYDVKM. This CDR3 comprises 11 residues. The V end was cut by 6 bases, the J end by 5 bases, with 7 bases between. CDR3 amino acids: CASRGSETQYF. The CDR3 nucleotides are TGTGCCAGCAGGGGATCGGAGACCCAGTACTTC.

A few counts support this clonotype. The chain recombines TRBV7-9 with TRBJ2-5; TRBD2 matches at 9 bases. Germline trimming cut 3 bases from V and 4 bases from J; bases unmatched to any gene: 15. CDR3 size: 18 residues. Germline-derived CDR1 and CDR2 are SEHNR and FQNEAQ (reference sequence). The CDR3 sequence is CASSFKLGGRAVLETQYF. DNA of the CDR3: TGTGCCAGCAGCTTTAAATTGGGCGGGAGGGCCGTACTAGAGACCCAGTACTTC.

This clonotype appeared a few times. V is TRBV3-1 and J is TRBJ2-1; D is possibly TRBD2 (5 bases). The germline CDR1 and CDR2 sequences are LGHDT and YNNKEL (reference sequence). The CDR3 length is 16 residues. V was shortened by 6 bases and J by 8 bases, with 23 bases between the two germline ends. CDR3 amino acids: CASRKRGEWGPDEQFF. CDR3 sequence (DNA): TGTGCCAGCAGGAAGCGTGGGGAGTGGGGTCCGGATGAGCAGTTCTTC.

J is TRBJ1-2 and V is TRBV6-2 or TRBV6-3; a possible D gene is TRBD1 (5 bases). Germline loops: CDR1 MNHEY, CDR2 SVGEGT. V lost 2 bases to trimming and J lost 7 bases, with 17 bases between them. The length of the CDR3 is 15 residues. The CDR3 is CASSYTAPGGSGYTF. Written as DNA, the CDR3 is TGTGCCAGCAGTTACACCGCTCCGGGGGGGAGTGGCTACACCTTC.

This clonotype showed up many times. V usage is TRBV7-2 and J usage is TRBJ2-1; D unresolved. V was cut by 2 bases and J by 11 bases, with 10 bases left in between. The germline gives CDR1 SGHTA, CDR2 FQGNSA. The CDR3 totals 12 residues. CDR3 in DNA: TGTGCCAGCAGCTTATCGTTGCCTCAGCAGTTCTTC. Amino acid sequence: CASSLSLPQQFF.

The chain carries TRBV9 and TRBJ2-3; 8 bases line up with TRBD2. The CDR3 contains 16 residues. J gave up 2 bases and V 3 bases, and 8 bases lay outside the gene matches. Looked up from germline, CDR1 is SGDLS and CDR2 is YYNGEE. The CDR3, as DNA: TGTGCCAGCAGCGACGACCTAGCGGGCTTCACAGATACGCAGTATTTT. This codes for CASSDDLAGFTDTQYF.

This clonotype appeared many times. J is TRBJ1-1 and V is TRBV11-2, with TRBD1 identical over 10 bases. The V and J ends lost 4 bases and 7 bases, in that order; junction bases with no gene match: 6. Germline CDR1 is SGHAT and CDR2 is FQNNGV. The CDR3 loop spans 14 amino acids. The CDR3 coding sequence is TGTGCCAGCAGCTCGGACAGGGGGTCGGATGAAGCTTTCTTT. Residues: CASSSDRGSDEAFF.

V is TRBV7-2 and J is TRBJ2-7; 11 bases are a match to TRBD1. Germline V CDR1 and CDR2: SGHTA, FQGNSA. V lost 4 bases and J lost 2; bases outside the gene matches: 7. The length of the CDR3 is 16 residues. The CDR3 DNA sequence: TGTGCCAGCAGCTACGCTCCGGGACAGGGGGCCTACGAGCAGTACGTC. Amino acids: CASSYAPGQGAYEQYV.

This clonotype has a handful of counts. This chain links TRBV20-1 with TRBJ2-7; 10 bases fit TRBD2. Germline CDR1 and CDR2: DFQATT and SNEGSKA (reference sequence). J gave up 4 bases and V 2 bases, and 8 bases lay outside the gene matches. The CDR3 extends over 15 amino acids. The CDR3 reads CSARRGLAGAYEQYF. The CDR3 DNA follows: TGCAGTGCTAGAAGGGGCCTAGCGGGAGCATACGAGCAGTACTTC.